This TCR beta chain was recovered during a study of Ad26.COV2.S vaccination and SARS-CoV-2 variants. Background on the study: Intramuscularly, Ad26.COV2.S was given either once or twice, 56 days apart.

Study-wide results and limits: Greater spike-specific TCR breadth was seen in vaccine recipients than in placebo recipients. Analyses of TCR breadth and depth may have underestimated total T cell responses.

Points on this clone: Its antigen is unidentified.

Treatment indicated: over 15 received Ad26.COV2.S at low or high dose, single or two shots; 5 received placebo; per-sample allocation not given. On day 63 after the first injection, vaccine and placebo recipients gave samples. Vaccine was an Ad26 vector expressing Wuhan-strain SARS-CoV-2 spike. Repertoires were generated with immunoSEQ multiplex PCR, while TCRdb's copy carries only in-frame clones and drops some. Found here are over 350,000 clones, 75% to 90% of them singletons; the top ten hold approximately 3.7%. This clonotype originated in a person between 18 and 59 years old who received the Ad26.COV2.S COVID-19 vaccine or a placebo. The sequences come from peripheral blood, collected in a trial of Ad26.COV2.S vaccine versus placebo.

The CDR3 loop reads CASSLLLQETQYF. The CDR3 nucleotides read TGCGCCAGCAGCCTATTACTCCAAGAGACCCAGTACTTC. The chain couples TRBV4-1 to TRBJ2-5; D not certain. V was trimmed by 4 bases and J by 1 base, leaving 7 bases between them. The CDR3 is made up of 13 amino acids. The germline V gene has CDR1 MGHRA and CDR2 YSYEKL.